One and the same sample provided the 2 T cell receptor beta chains below, sequenced in a study of T cells expressing NK-cell markers. Reanalyzing the 5' RACE reads, TCRdb keeps one entry per CDR3 protein, without DNA. This specimen shows about 430,000 distinct CDR3 sequences; the ten leading clones hold approximately 1.5%. The sample consisted of blood T cells: a sorted CD56 or NKG2C T cell subset, CD4+ or CD8+ T cells, or bulk PBMC T cells (not recorded which). The receptor source for this set is a woman between 45 and 65 years old in good health.

The chain carries TRBV7-9 and TRBJ2-3. CDR1 and CDR2 from the germline V gene are SEHNR and FQNEAQ (reference sequence). The CDR3 loop spans 14 amino acids. The CDR3 reads CASSFQNQQDTQYF.

The rearrangement uses TRBV4-2 and TRBJ2-5; TCRdb calls TRBD1, which cannot be checked without DNA. The CDR3 has 15 amino acids. Germline CDR1 and CDR2: LGHNA and YNFKEQ. CDR3 in amino acids: CASSQGLGTGETQYF.